Only a few counts were recorded for the clone carrying this TCR beta chain. The entry originates in a study of blood T cell repertoires in COVID-19. About the study: Material from acute and convalescent COVID-19 was sourced from the United States, Italy and Spain.

Per the original methods: Amplifying reference gene primers gave estimates of nucleated cell counts. Assay used: immunoSEQ multiplex PCR; TCRdb lists only in-frame clones, some missing. V and J calls and clone size are given by that table; D and trimming were obtained from the DNA. The data contain 150,000 or so clones, roughly 89% of them seen just once; the ten biggest clones take up more than 3.5%. Participants spanned ages about 18 to 89 years and resided in about two dozen US areas. Symptom resolution, clearance, or two negative PCRs marked the recovered donors of Cohort 3. Material: PBMCs or T cells enriched from blood (not recorded which). The sequence derives from a man aged 50 to 59 who had recovered from COVID-19.

CDR3 nucleotides: TGTGCCAGCCACCTCGGTGGCACTGAAGCTTTCTTT. Residues: CASHLGGTEAFF. The chain joins TRBV2 to TRBJ1-1, with D uncertain. The V end lost 8 bases, the J end lost 4 bases, and 11 bases lay between the germline ends. CDR1 SNHLY and CDR2 FYNNEI come from the germline V gene. CDR3 length equals 12 residues.